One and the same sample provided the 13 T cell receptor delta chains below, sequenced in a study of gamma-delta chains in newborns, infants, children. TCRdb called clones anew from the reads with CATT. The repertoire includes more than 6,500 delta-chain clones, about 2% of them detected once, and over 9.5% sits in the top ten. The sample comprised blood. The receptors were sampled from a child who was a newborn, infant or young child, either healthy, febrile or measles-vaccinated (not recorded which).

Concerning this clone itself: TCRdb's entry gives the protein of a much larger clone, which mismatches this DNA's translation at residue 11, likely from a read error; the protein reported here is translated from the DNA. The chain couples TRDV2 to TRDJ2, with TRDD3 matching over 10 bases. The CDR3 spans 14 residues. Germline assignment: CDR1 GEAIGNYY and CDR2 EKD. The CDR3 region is CACDTVGDTARLFF. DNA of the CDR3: TGTGCCTGTGACACCGTGGGGGATACAGCACGACTCTTCTTT.

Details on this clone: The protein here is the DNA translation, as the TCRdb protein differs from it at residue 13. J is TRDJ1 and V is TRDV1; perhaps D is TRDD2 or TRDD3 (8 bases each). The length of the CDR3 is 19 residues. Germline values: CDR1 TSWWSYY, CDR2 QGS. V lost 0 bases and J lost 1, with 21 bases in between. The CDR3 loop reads CALGELLPTGGPRTDKLIF. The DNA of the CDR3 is TGTGCTCTTGGGGAACTACTTCCTACTGGGGGCCCACGCACCGATAAACTCATCTTT.

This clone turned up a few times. The CDR3 nucleotides are TGTGCCTGTGACACCGTACTGGCCCGCTCCTGGGACACCCGACAGATGTTTTTC. This sequence encodes CACDTVLARSWDTRQMFF. V usage is TRDV2 and J usage is TRDJ3, with D perhaps TRDD3 (5 bases). Trimming stripped 0 bases from V and 0 bases from J, with 11 bases between. This CDR3 contains 18 residues. Germline values: CDR1 GEAIGNYY, CDR2 EKD.

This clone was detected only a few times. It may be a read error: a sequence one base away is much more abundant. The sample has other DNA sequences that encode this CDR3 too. CDR3 protein: CALGAFDDFLQGTGGFPPALTAQLFF. Written as DNA, the CDR3 is TGTGCTCTTGGTGCCTTTGATGACTTCCTACAAGGTACTGGGGGTTTTCCTCCCGCTTTGACAGCGCAACTCTTCTTT. The chain recombines TRDV1 with TRDJ2; D is perhaps TRDD2 or TRDD3 (8 bases each). Germline CDR1 is TSWWSYY and CDR2 is QGS. The CDR3 is 26 residues long.

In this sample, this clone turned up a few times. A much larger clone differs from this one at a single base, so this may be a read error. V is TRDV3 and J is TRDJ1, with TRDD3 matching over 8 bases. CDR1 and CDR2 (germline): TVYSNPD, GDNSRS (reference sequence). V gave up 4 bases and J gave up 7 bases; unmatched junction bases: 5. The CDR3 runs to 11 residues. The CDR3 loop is CASRGIGKLIF. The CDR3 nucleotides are TGTGCCTCCAGGGGGATAGGTAAACTCATCTTT.

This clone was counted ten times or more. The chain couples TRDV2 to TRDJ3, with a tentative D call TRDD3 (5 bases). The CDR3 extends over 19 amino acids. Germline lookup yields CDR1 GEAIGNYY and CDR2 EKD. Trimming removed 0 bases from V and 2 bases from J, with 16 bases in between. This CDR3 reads CACDTVGRETAWDTRQMFF. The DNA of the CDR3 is TGTGCCTGTGACACCGTGGGGAGGGAAACGGCCTGGGACACCCGACAGATGTTTTTC.

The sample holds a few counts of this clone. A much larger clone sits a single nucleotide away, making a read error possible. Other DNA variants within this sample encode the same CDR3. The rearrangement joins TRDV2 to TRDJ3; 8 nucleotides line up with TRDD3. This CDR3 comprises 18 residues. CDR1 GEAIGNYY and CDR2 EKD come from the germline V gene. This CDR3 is CACDTVWGSSWDTRQMFF. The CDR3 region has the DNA TGTGCCTGCGACACCGTCTGGGGGAGCTCCTGGGACACCCGACAGATGTTTTTC.

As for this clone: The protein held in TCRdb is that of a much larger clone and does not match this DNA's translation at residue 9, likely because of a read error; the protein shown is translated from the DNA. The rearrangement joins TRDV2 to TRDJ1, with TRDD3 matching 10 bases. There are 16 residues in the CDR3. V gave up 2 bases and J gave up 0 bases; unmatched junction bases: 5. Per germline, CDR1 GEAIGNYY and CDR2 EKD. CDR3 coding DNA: TGTGCCTGTGACAGACTGGGGGATGCGCACACCGATAAACTCATCTTT. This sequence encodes CACDRLGDAHTDKLIF.

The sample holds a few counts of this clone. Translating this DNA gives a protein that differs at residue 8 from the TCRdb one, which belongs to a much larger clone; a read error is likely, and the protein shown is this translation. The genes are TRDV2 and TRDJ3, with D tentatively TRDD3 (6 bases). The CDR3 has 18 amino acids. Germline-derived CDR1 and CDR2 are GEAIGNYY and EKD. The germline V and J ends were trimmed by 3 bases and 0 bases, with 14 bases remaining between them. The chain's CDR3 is CACDGTGIRSWDTRQMFF. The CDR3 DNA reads TGTGCCTGTGACGGTACTGGGATCCGCTCCTGGGACACCCGACAGATGTTTTTC.

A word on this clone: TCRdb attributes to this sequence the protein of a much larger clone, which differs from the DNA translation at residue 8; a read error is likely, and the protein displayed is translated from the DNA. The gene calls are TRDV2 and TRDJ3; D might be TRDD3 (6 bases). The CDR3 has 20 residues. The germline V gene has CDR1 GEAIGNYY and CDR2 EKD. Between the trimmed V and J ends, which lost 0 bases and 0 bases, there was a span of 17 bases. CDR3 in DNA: TGTGCCTGTGACACCTACTGGGAGATACGCAGCTCCTGGGACACCCGACAGATGTTTTTC. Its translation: CACDTYWEIRSSWDTRQMFF.

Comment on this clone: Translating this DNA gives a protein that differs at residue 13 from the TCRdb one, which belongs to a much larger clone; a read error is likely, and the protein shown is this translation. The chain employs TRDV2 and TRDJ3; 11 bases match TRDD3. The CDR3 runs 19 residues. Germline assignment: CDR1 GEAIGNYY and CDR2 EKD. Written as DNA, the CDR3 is TGTGCCTGTGACACTGGGGGATACGCGAGCTCCTGGGGCACCCGACAGATGTTTTTC. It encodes CACDTGGYASSWGTRQMFF.

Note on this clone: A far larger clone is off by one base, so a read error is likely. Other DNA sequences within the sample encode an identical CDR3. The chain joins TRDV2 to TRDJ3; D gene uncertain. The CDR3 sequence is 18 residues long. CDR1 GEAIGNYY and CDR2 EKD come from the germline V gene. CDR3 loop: CACDTVRPPSWDTRQMFF. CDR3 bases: TGCGCCTGTGACACCGTGAGGCCCCCCTCCTGGGACACCCGACAGATGTTTTTC.

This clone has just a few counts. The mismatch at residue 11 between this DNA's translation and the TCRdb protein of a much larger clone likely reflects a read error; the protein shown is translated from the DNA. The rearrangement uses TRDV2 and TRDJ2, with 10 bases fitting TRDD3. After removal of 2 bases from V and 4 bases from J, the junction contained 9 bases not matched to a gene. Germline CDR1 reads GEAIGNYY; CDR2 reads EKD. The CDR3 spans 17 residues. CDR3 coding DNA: TGTGCCTGTGACATACTGGGGGATGGGGCGCCGACAGCACAACTCTTCTTT. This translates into CACDILGDGAPTAQLFF.